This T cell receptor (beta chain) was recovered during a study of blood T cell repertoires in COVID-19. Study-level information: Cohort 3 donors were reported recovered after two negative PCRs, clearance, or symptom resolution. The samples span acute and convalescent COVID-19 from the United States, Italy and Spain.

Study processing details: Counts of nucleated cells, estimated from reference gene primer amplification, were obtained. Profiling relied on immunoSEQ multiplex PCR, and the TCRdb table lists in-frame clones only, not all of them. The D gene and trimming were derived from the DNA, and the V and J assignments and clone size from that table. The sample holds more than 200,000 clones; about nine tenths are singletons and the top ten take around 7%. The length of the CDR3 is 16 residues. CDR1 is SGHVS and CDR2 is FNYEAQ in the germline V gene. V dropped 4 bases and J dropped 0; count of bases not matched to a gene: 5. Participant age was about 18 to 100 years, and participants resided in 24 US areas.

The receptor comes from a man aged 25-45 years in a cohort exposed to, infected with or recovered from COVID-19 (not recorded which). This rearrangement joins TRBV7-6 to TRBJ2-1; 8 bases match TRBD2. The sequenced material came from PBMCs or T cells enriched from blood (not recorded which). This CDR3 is CASSSPSGSSYNEQFF. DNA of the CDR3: TGTGCCAGCAGCTCACCAAGCGGGAGCTCCTACAATGAGCAGTTCTTC.